This is a list of T cell receptor beta chains from one sample in a study of T cell responses to AZD1222 COVID-19 vaccine. This table comes from immunoSEQ multiplex PCR, and its TCRdb copy is limited to in-frame clones, with some not included. The sample consists of some 150,000 clones, about 90% of them appearing once. The starting material was peripheral blood, obtained on day 0 of MenACWY control vaccination. The source of these receptors is an adult in good health. Each CDR3 is given with its conserved first and last residue.

>TRBV3-1/TRBV3-2|TRBJ1-2
CASSQGSTGGYGYTF
>TRBV6-5|TRBJ1-5
CASSLGHNQPQHF
>TRBV21-1|TRBJ2-1
CASSASGTREQFF
>TRBV2|TRBJ1-2
CASSDRLGSLRYGYTF
>TRBV30|TRBJ2-2
CAWRVSGELFF
>TRBV7-2|TRBJ2-4
CASSLGDRVQYF
>TRBV27|TRBJ2-7
CASTGGPYEQYF
>TRBV28|TRBJ2-3
CASSPALGSTDTQYF
>TRBV6-5|TRBJ1-3
CASSLNRGQDTIYF
>TRBV3-1/TRBV3-2|TRBJ1-1
CASSHGSGTGGPAFF
>TRBV4-1|TRBJ2-1
CASSRSILLAGEYNEQFF
>TRBV27|TRBJ2-7
CASSLGAGRVYEQYF
>TRBV2|TRBJ1-1
CASSVWQENTEAFF
>TRBV19|TRBJ1-1
CASSIPSAGFYGDTEAFF
>TRBV3-1/TRBV3-2|TRBJ2-7
CASSHRVDRFQNEQYF
>TRBV4-3|TRBJ1-6
CASSQAVQGYSPLHF
>TRBV24-1|TRBJ1-4
CARGKTAGYEKLFF
>TRBV7-2|TRBJ1-1
CASSSIQVTEAFF
>TRBV6-2/TRBV6-3|TRBJ2-3
CASSYAWTGTDTQYF
>TRBV19|TRBJ2-5
CASSTSTGTGGQETQYF
>TRBV12-3/TRBV12-4|TRBJ1-6
CASSFGTDSPLHF
>TRBV4-2|TRBJ2-7
CASSQVRTGTSYEQYF
>TRBV19|TRBJ1-2
CASSIVGLQDLKGYTF
>TRBV11-3|TRBJ2-7
CASSPARTGEDYEQYF
>TRBV27|TRBJ1-2
CASSFTLGAGSGYTF
>TRBV27|TRBJ1-1
CASSYIKDTEAFF
>TRBV5-1|TRBJ2-7
CASTRTSGSNEQYF
>TRBV7-3|TRBJ1-5
CASSSTGGQPQHF
>TRBV6-2/TRBV6-3|TRBJ2-2
CASSPLGNTGELFF
>TRBV5-1|TRBJ2-7
CASSLAAGGGYEQYF
>TRBV3-1/TRBV3-2|TRBJ2-5
CASSSTGETQYF
>TRBV6-5|TRBJ2-5
CASTGQETQYF
>TRBV5-1|TRBJ2-5
CASIAGETQYF